This T cell receptor (beta chain) was identified in a study of CD8 T cells in ankylosing spondylitis. Whole-study results and caveats: A TCR beta motif of several highly homologous variants seemed to mark ankylosing spondylitis blood. Disease-linked clones were found to be CD8+ and relatively rare in peripheral blood.

There are 13 residues in the CDR3. Deletions cut 6 bases from V and 4 bases from J, with 13 bases between. Germline V gene data show CDR1 as DFQATT and CDR2 as SNEGSKA (reference sequence). TCRdb reanalysed the 5' RACE reads using MiXCR and keeps one entry per CDR3 protein. The sample includes about 800,000 distinct CDR3 sequences, approximately 12% of them seen just once. This clonotype was seen a few times. No antigen is known for it. The chain combines TRBV20-1 with TRBJ1-3; D unresolved. The specimen sequenced was blood, either unsorted or a sorted T cell fraction (not recorded which). The source of this sequence is a male donor with ankylosing spondylitis. Here the CDR3 reads CSAKEGPGNTIYF. DNA of the CDR3: TGCAGTGCGAAGGAGGGCCCCGGAAACACCATATATTTT.